Detailed here is one TCR beta chain. Assay: immunoSEQ multiplex PCR; the TCRdb copy retains only in-frame clones and omits some. This table has 300,000 to 500,000 clones, roughly 90% appearing once. Enrolled through a virtual design, the participants were between 18 and 89 years of age and came from roughly 22 US areas. The data were obtained in a study of blood T cell repertoires in COVID-19. Across the whole study: PBMCs, B-cell-depleted T cells, or T cells were the source of the cDNA or gDNA that made up the material.

Germline CDR1 is MNHEY and CDR2 is SVGAGI. V was clipped by 6 bases and J by 5 bases; unmatched bases: 5. CDR3 length: 13 residues. The clonotype originates from a woman under 40 with acute COVID-19. Sequencing was done on a sample of PBMCs or T cells enriched from blood (not recorded which). J is TRBJ1-2 and V is TRBV6-5, with 8 nucleotides matching TRBD1. CDR3 protein: CASRTGVSYGYTF. The CDR3, as DNA: TGTGCCAGCAGGACAGGGGTATCATATGGCTACACCTTC.